This entry features one T cell receptor (beta chain) sequence. TCRdb's copy holds only in-frame clones and misses some; the assay was immunoSEQ multiplex PCR. The table shows 20,000 to 25,000 clones, with just under 75% occurring only once. The sample comes from a study of intratumoral heterogeneity in liver cancer. Germline V gene lookup returns CDR1 SGHDN and CDR2 FVKESK. V lost 0 bases and J lost 3, with 14 bases in between. CDR3 length: 16 residues. This TCR came from a woman aged 70-85 years with hepatocellular carcinoma. The specimen comprised tumor-adjacent normal tissue, sampled before any cancer treatment. The chain uses TRBV14 and TRBJ1-2; D is possibly TRBD1 (5 bases). The CDR3 is CASSQDKGPIYYGYTF. Written as DNA, the CDR3 is TGTGCCAGCAGCCAAGACAAGGGACCTATTTACTATGGCTACACCTTC.